This T cell receptor beta chain was retrieved from a study of blood T cell repertoires in COVID-19 (dated by TCRdb to about 2020). Broadly, across the study: Collaborator samples came from the United States, Italy and Spain and covered acute and convalescent phases of COVID-19. Subjects who had been exposed to COVID-19, were actively infected with it, or had recovered from it provided the deeply sampled blood TCRbeta repertoires that made up the dataset. Samples came from the ongoing ImmuneRACE study (first 160 participants) plus 1,254 subjects from 6 global collaborators. Where available, HLA class I and class II types were taken from metadata supplied by the sample provider and were not determined by assay-based typing. The repertoires were made available in a free public database intended to serve as a resource for research on the immune response to SARS-CoV-2. The material from the prospective study consisted of cDNA or gDNA derived from T cells, B-cell-depleted T cells, or PBMCs. Nearly every sample came with metadata listing a de-identified subject ID, COVID-19 status, age in years and sex. Findings and caveats that apply to the study as a whole: How much clinical and demographic metadata was included differed by source and by participant, and the metadata was provided uncurated.

Comments on this clone: Its antigen remains unidentified. Per-base qualities were not stored, and no clone one base away is much larger.

Whole blood was collected in K2EDTA tubes by collaborating institutions according to the institutions' own protocols. Collaborator samples were shipped for TCRbeta analysis as frozen whole blood, isolated PBMCs, or DNA extracted from either sample type. The germline V end is reduced by 7 bases and the J end by 4 bases; junction bases left unmatched: 9. Including cysteine and phenylalanine, the CDR3 has 14 amino acids. Only the CDR3 region is kept as DNA, spanning 42 bases read in frame from base 1. The germline V gene gives CDR1 as SGHRS and CDR2 as YFSETQ. The immunoSEQ Assay, a bias-controlled multiplex PCR, was used to amplify TCRbeta CDR3 regions from genomic DNA. In the original analysis: The number of nucleated cells in each sample was estimated from the amplification of reference gene primers within the assay. Sequence reads were collapsed and filtered to measure the absolute abundance of every unique TCRbeta CDR3 rearrangement. For each sample, productive Simpson clonality was calculated as the square root of Simpson's diversity index across productive rearrangements. TCRdb holds this immuneACCESS table with in-frame rearrangements only. Some clones are missing; in checked studies, unresolved V genes explain under half, and the rest has no known cause. The V and J calls and clone size were taken over from that table, and D and trimming were inferred from the DNA. The sample has roughly 160,000 clones on record, roughly nine tenths of them singletons. The ten largest clones capture about a quarter of the sample.

Here the chain combines TRBV5-1 and TRBJ1-2, with 8 central nucleotides matching TRBD1. Material: peripheral blood. The sequence derives from a man between 60 and 75 years old with acute or convalescent COVID-19. The CDR3 in this case is CASREDRGGYGYTF. Here is the DNA: TGCGCCAGCCGAGAAGACAGGGGCGGCTATGGCTACACCTTC.